This TCR beta chain was obtained from a study of shared clonotypes between healthy human individuals. Study details: Used for every donor were three CD4 naive, three CD4 memory, two CD8 naive and one CD8 memory plate. General study results and limits: Naive subsets typically showed greater estimated richness than memory subsets.

On this clone: Its antigen is currently unknown.

Positively selected for CCR7, the CD45RO-negative cells used as naive CD8 cells excluded terminally differentiated effector memory CD45RA+ cells. Generated by immunoSEQ multiplex PCR, the TCRdb table keeps only in-frame clones and is missing some. The sample yields 2 million or so clones, approximately 94% seen once. The sample was naive CD8+ T cells sorted from blood. This clonotype was sampled from a man between 18 and 35 years old in good health.

The CDR3 DNA sequence: TGTGCCAGCAGCGTAGTTCCAGCCTGGGGGCCCCAGCATTTT. This codes for CASSVVPAWGPQHF. The chain recombines TRBV9 with TRBJ1-5; D remains ambiguous. Trimming removed 0 bases from V and 9 bases from J, with 13 bases in between. CDR1 and CDR2 from the germline V gene are SGDLS and YYNGEE. The CDR3 sequence is 14 residues long.